This entry concerns a single TCR beta chain. What it binds is unknown. This sample was included in a study of T cells expressing NK-cell markers. UMI-tagged 5'RACE template switching yielded the TCR beta cDNA. TCRdb re-called the 5' RACE reads and shows each CDR3 protein once, DNA omitted. The sample holds about 460,000 distinct CDR3 sequences. Study results and limitations: Each of six donors carried dominant NKG2C+ clonotypes accounting for about 1.0-7.0% of CD8+ T cells.

The CDR3 length is 16 residues. Looked up from germline, CDR1 is SGHDN and CDR2 is FVKESK. The sequencing input was blood T cells: a sorted CD56 or NKG2C T cell subset, CD4+ or CD8+ T cells, or bulk PBMC T cells (not recorded which). This TCR came from a woman aged 45-65 years in good health. V and J are TRBV14 and TRBJ2-1. The CDR3 sequence: CASSQHRPTAYNEQFF.